This TCR beta chain came from a study of molecular identifiers for immune sequencing clone quantification. Overall study results and limits: It was shown that clones above 20 RNA copies held over 98% of effector molecules, but under 1% in naive cells.

The V gene's germline CDR1 is LGHNT and CDR2 FRNRAP. The CDR3 has 16 amino acids. TCRdb processed the PCR reads anew with MiXCR; each CDR3 protein has one entry. The sample yields some 66,000 distinct CDR3 sequences, about 19% seen once. About this clonotype: The antigen remains undetermined. Compared with germline, one end of the junction differs, possibly owing to a read error.

Sorting isolated naive CD8 T cells as CD8+CD4-CCR7+CD45RA+ events. The chain joins TRBV12-5 to TRBJ2-5, with a possible D match to TRBD2 (6 bases). The sequenced sample consisted of naive CD8+ T cells from blood, with Jurkat cell RNA spiked in. Subset of the sample: FACS-sorted CD8+CD4-CCR7+CD45RA+ naive T cells. The TCR comes from a human donor in good health. Some libraries in this study had Jurkat cell RNA spiked in. The CDR3 DNA is TGTGCTAGTGGTTTGGTCGACGGGGGTGACAGAGAGGCCCAGTACTTC. Translating gives CASGLVDGGDREAQYF.